This entry lists 6 T cell receptor beta chains sequenced from one sample in a study of Tregs in tolerant kidney transplant recipients. The data were produced by immunoSEQ multiplex PCR, yet TCRdb's version contains in-frame clones alone and is incomplete. The table has about 240,000 clones, 65% to 85% seen once. The sample consisted of CD4+ T cells from blood. Receptors originate from a human donor in good health.

The chain employs TRBV4-2 and TRBJ2-7, with TRBD2 as a possible D gene (5 bases). This CDR3 region has 15 residues. Trimming shortened V by 1 base and J by 2 bases, and 12 bases separated the two germline ends. Germline-derived CDR1 and CDR2 are LGHNA and YNFKEQ. The CDR3 DNA reads as TGTGCCAGCAGCCAAGGGATAGGGAGCCCCTACGAGCAGTACTTC. Translated: CASSQGIGSPYEQYF.

The chain carries TRBV27 and TRBJ2-2; 11 bases fit TRBD1. Germline values: CDR1 MNHEY, CDR2 SMNVEV (reference sequence). This CDR3 region has 18 residues. The V and J ends lost 6 bases and 0 bases, in that order; junction bases with no gene match: 9. CDR3 sequence: CASRPDRGRGTNTGELFF. In DNA form, the CDR3 reads TGTGCCAGCAGACCGGACAGGGGGCGCGGAACGAACACCGGGGAGCTGTTTTTT.

A single count supports this clone. J is TRBJ1-6 and V is TRBV2, with no clear D. Germline-derived CDR1 and CDR2 are SNHLY and FYNNEI. V was shortened by 8 bases and J by 4 bases, with 9 bases between the two germline ends. The CDR3 is 13 residues long. The CDR3 DNA reads as TGTGCCAGCCTGACACGTTATAATTCACCCCTCCACTTT. Translating gives CASLTRYNSPLHF.

This clone is a singleton in its sample. J is TRBJ2-1 and V is TRBV10-2; 11 bases agree with TRBD2. CDR1 and CDR2 from the germline V gene are WSHSY and SAAADI. The trim removed 5 bases at V and 6 bases at J, leaving 6 bases unmatched. The CDR3 sequence is 15 residues long. This CDR3 reads CASSLIAGGLNEQFF. For the CDR3, the DNA is TGCGCCAGCAGTCTCATAGCGGGGGGGCTCAATGAGCAGTTCTTC.

The chain carries TRBV11-2 and TRBJ2-3, with D perhaps matching TRBD1 or TRBD2 (5 bases each). CDR3 length equals 15 residues. Germline V gives CDR1 SGHAT, CDR2 FQNNGV. V lost 3 bases and J 2 bases, leaving 12 bases between the germline ends. CDR3 sequence (DNA): TGTGCCAGCAGCTTGGGGACGCTTCCCACAGATACGCAGTATTTT. Protein product: CASSLGTLPTDTQYF.

The chain joins TRBV15 to TRBJ2-1; 11 nucleotides match TRBD2. The CDR3 has 16 residues. Looked up from germline, CDR1 is LNHNV and CDR2 is YYDKDF (reference sequence). With 1 base clipped from V and 9 bases from J, the junction kept 8 bases outside the gene matches. The CDR3 DNA sequence: TGTGCCACCAGCAGAGGGAGGACTAGCGGGTCGTTTGAGCAGTTCTTC. Residues: CATSRGRTSGSFEQFF.